What follows are 29 T cell receptor beta chains derived from one specimen sequenced in a study of human T cells and chemical hapten exposure. A single record per CDR3 protein comes from TCRdb applying MiXCR to the RACE reads. This sample has around 50,000 distinct CDR3 sequences, with 9% to 9.5% found just once. Specified time point: patch test 1, 2 weeks after DPC sensitization. Treatment described: therapeutic diphenylcyclopropenone sensitization with weekly scalp DPC. The sample here was whole blood, taken in connection with sensitization to the hapten diphenylcyclopropenone (DPC). The receptors shown here come from a woman in her 40s with alopecia areata. Some clones in this sample may be carry-over from other donors' samples.

This clonotype was observed a few times. The rearrangement joins TRBV4-1 to TRBJ1-5, with D possibly being TRBD1 (5 bases). The CDR3 extends over 17 amino acids. The V gene lost 4 bases and the J gene lost 0 bases, with 16 bases spanning the gap. Germline loops: CDR1 MGHRA, CDR2 YSYEKL. The CDR3 nucleotides read TGCGCCAGCAGCCCGTCTTACAGGCCGAATAGCAATCAGCCCCAGCATTTT. Encoded protein: CASSPSYRPNSNQPQHF.

In this sample, this clonotype turned up a few times. The chain links TRBV28 to TRBJ1-4; D may be TRBD1 (5 bases). This CDR3 is built from 13 residues. Germline V gives CDR1 MDHEN, CDR2 SYDVKM. CDR3 in DNA: TGTGCAACCCACCGGGGACCCCCGCAAAAACTGTTTTTT. Protein: CATHRGPPQKLFF.

This clonotype was observed at least ten times. J is TRBJ2-3 and V is TRBV7-3; 7 nucleotides match TRBD1. Germline-derived CDR1 and CDR2 are SGHTA and FQGTGA. V lost 5 bases and J lost 9; bases outside the gene matches: 11. The CDR3 has 14 amino acids. The CDR3 loop reads CASSPHPDRVTQYF. The CDR3 region has the DNA TGTGCCAGCAGCCCGCACCCTGACAGGGTCACGCAGTATTTT.

The V gene is TRBV4-1, the J gene TRBJ2-7; 8 positions agree with TRBD2. Germline trimming cut 4 bases from V and 6 bases from J; bases unmatched to any gene: 5. This CDR3 comprises 13 residues. Germline-derived CDR1 and CDR2 are MGHRA and YSYEKL. Here the CDR3 DNA reads TGCGCCAGCAGCCCCGGGGGGGGCGGCGAGCAGTACTTC. It translates to CASSPGGGGEQYF.

This clonotype was counted at least ten times. V gene TRBV20-1 combines with J gene TRBJ2-2, with 10 bases that match TRBD2. V lost 5 bases to trimming and J lost 4 bases; unmatched junction nucleotides: 16. Germline CDR1 DFQATT, CDR2 SNEGSKA (reference sequence). The length of the CDR3 is 18 residues. In DNA, the CDR3 is TGCAGTGCTTACCCTTCTTGGACTAGCGGTTTATCCACCGGGGAGCTGTTTTTT. Protein product: CSAYPSWTSGLSTGELFF.

This clonotype occurred many times. The chain is built from TRBV12-3 or TRBV12-4 and TRBJ1-2, with D uncertain. The CDR3 consists of 13 residues. Trimming removed 1 base at V and 8 bases at J, with 11 bases between. CDR3 DNA: TGTGCCAGCAGTTTAGAAGTGGTGGGAGGCTACACCTTC. Translating gives CASSLEVVGGYTF.

The chain joins TRBV7-9 to TRBJ2-7, with D maybe TRBD2 (5 bases). Trimming took off 5 bases at V and 6 bases at J, with 20 bases between the two ends. This CDR3 is 15 amino acids long. From germline, CDR1 is SEHNR and CDR2 FQNEAQ (reference sequence). The CDR3 loop reads CASSLGIVPRSEQYF. The CDR3 region has the DNA TGTGCCAGCAGCCTCGGGATAGTGCCTCGAAGCGAGCAGTACTTC.

This clonotype was seen at least ten times. V gene TRBV10-3 combines with J gene TRBJ1-5; 9 bases are a match to TRBD1. This CDR3 is built from 15 residues. Germline lookup yields CDR1 ENHRY and CDR2 SYGVKD. Trimming cost V 0 bases and J 4 bases; bases outside gene matches: 1. The CDR3 nucleotides are TGTGCCATCAGTGAGTCCGGACAGGGGAATCAGCCCCAGCATTTT. It yields the protein CAISESGQGNQPQHF.

The table lists this clonotype with a few counts. The gene calls are TRBV12-3 or TRBV12-4 and TRBJ1-1, with D tentatively TRBD1 (5 bases). The germline V and J ends were trimmed by 8 bases and 4 bases, with 17 bases remaining between them. The CDR3 is made up of 14 amino acids. CDR3 DNA sequence: TGTGCCAGCGCCAATGCCAGGGTAGCCACTGAAGCTTTCTTT. It encodes CASANARVATEAFF.

The gene calls are TRBV11-3 and TRBJ2-1, with 9 bases identical to TRBD2. CDR3 size: 15 residues. With V trimmed by 4 bases and J by 4 bases, 5 bases remained unmatched. Germline lookup yields CDR1 SGHNT and CDR2 YENEEA. CDR3 sequence (DNA): TGTGCCAGCAGCTACGGACTAGCGACTTACAATGAGCAGTTCTTC. Its translation is CASSYGLATYNEQFF. Together with reference TRBV11-3 and TRBJ2-1, the CDR3 gives the full variable domain: EAGVVQSPRYKIIEKKQPVAFWCNPISGHNTLYWYLQNLGQGPELLIRYENEEAVDDSQLPKDRFSAERLKGVDSTLKIQPAELGDSAVYLCASSYGLATYNEQFFGPGTRLTVL.

This clonotype turned up a few times. The chain recombines TRBV7-2 with TRBJ2-3; D remains ambiguous. V was cut by 1 base and J by 0 bases, with 11 bases left in between. Germline assignment: CDR1 SGHTA and CDR2 FQGNSA. The CDR3 loop spans 16 amino acids. The CDR3 nucleotides read TGTGCCAGCAGCTTAGGGTCTTACCTTAGCACAGATACGCAGTATTTT. It translates to CASSLGSYLSTDTQYF.

A few counts support this clonotype. The chain is built from TRBV12-5 and TRBJ1-1; no clear D. The CDR3 is 13 amino acids. From germline, CDR1 is LGHNT and CDR2 FRNRAP. V lost 2 bases, J lost 0 bases, and 4 bases lay in between. CDR3 nucleotide sequence: TGTGCTAGTGGTTTGTACCTGAACACTGAAGCTTTCTTT. Protein product: CASGLYLNTEAFF.

J is TRBJ1-2 and V is TRBV5-8, with 7 bases that match TRBD1. CDR1 and CDR2 from the germline V gene are SGHTS and YDEGEE. CDR3 size: 15 residues. With 2 bases clipped from V and 0 bases from J, the junction kept 4 bases outside the gene matches. The CDR3 DNA reads as TGTGCCAGCAGCTTCCGACAGGGTTCTAACTATGGCTACACCTTC. It encodes CASSFRQGSNYGYTF. Variable domain in full (rest from reference TRBV5-8 and TRBJ1-2): EAGVTQSPTHLIKTRGQQATLRCSPISGHTSVYWYQQALGLGLQFLLWYDEGEERNRGNFPPRFSGRQFPNYSSELNVNALELEDSALYLCASSFRQGSNYGYTFGSGTRLTVV.

This clonotype occurred many times. This chain links TRBV5-1 with TRBJ1-1, with a tentative D call TRBD1 (5 bases). The CDR3 extends over 14 amino acids. Per the germline V gene, CDR1 is SGHRS and CDR2 is YFSETQ. Trimming pared 6 bases from V and 2 bases from J, leaving 14 bases between. The CDR3 here is CASKETVINTEAFF. CDR3 in DNA: TGCGCCAGCAAGGAGACAGTGATCAACACTGAAGCTTTCTTT.

This clonotype has a count of ten or more. V usage is TRBV12-3 or TRBV12-4 and J usage is TRBJ2-7; 11 bases are shared with TRBD1. J was trimmed by 5 bases and V by 5 bases; bases with no gene match: 17. The CDR3 covers 18 residues. CDR3 sequence: CASSPSPNRDRGLNEQYF. The CDR3 DNA sequence: TGTGCCAGCAGTCCATCTCCAAACCGGGACAGGGGGTTGAACGAGCAGTACTTC.

The CDR3 protein is CASSEVRGPNEKLFF. CDR3 bases: TGTGCCAGCAGTGAGGTCCGAGGGCCTAATGAAAAACTGTTTTTT. The chain combines TRBV2 with TRBJ1-4, with D unclear. The germline gives CDR1 SNHLY, CDR2 FYNNEI. The V end lost 3 bases, the J end lost 3 bases, and 11 bases lay between the germline ends. The CDR3 runs 15 residues.

The chain links TRBV20-1 to TRBJ1-2; D may be TRBD1 (5 bases). Trimming cost V 6 bases and J 4 bases, with 21 bases left between them. Germline V lookup: CDR1 DFQATT, CDR2 SNEGSKA (reference sequence). This CDR3 contains 15 residues. CDR3 in DNA: TGCAGTGCCCCTACGGATCCTTCAAGGGGCTATGGCTACACCTTC. It yields the protein CSAPTDPSRGYGYTF.

The V and J genes are TRBV28 and TRBJ2-7; 8 bases line up with TRBD1. CDR1 and CDR2 from the germline V gene are MDHEN and SYDVKM. V was pared by 2 bases and J by 3 bases, with 3 bases of the junction left unmatched. The CDR3 extends over 14 amino acids. The chain's CDR3 is CASSLRTGIYEQYF. The CDR3 region has the DNA TGTGCCAGCAGTTTACGGACAGGGATCTACGAGCAGTACTTC. The complete variable domain, with remaining parts taken from reference TRBV28 and TRBJ2-7, reads DVKVTQSSRYLVKRTGEKVFLECVQDMDHENMFWYRQDPGLGLRLIYFSYDVKMKEKGDIPEGYSVSREKKERFSLILESASTNQTSMYLCASSLRTGIYEQYFGPGTRLTVT.

This clonotype was detected many times. The genes are TRBV2 and TRBJ2-5, with D maybe TRBD2 (6 bases). Deletions cut 6 bases from V and 12 bases from J, with 17 bases between. Germline V gene lookup returns CDR1 SNHLY and CDR2 FYNNEI. The CDR3 loop spans 12 amino acids. The CDR3 spells CASSHRDFIKYF. In DNA, the CDR3 is TGTGCCAGCAGCCATCGGGACTTCATTAAGTACTTC.

This clonotype has at least ten counts. J is TRBJ1-1 and V is TRBV27; 7 nucleotides align to TRBD1. Trimming cost V 5 bases and J 4 bases; bases outside gene matches: 7. There are 14 residues in the CDR3. Germline V gene lookup returns CDR1 MNHEY and CDR2 SMNVEV (reference sequence). CDR3 loop: CASSPSPGGTEAFF. CDR3 DNA sequence: TGTGCCAGCAGTCCGTCCCCAGGGGGCACTGAAGCTTTCTTT.

This clonotype showed up just a few times. This sequence joins TRBV9 and TRBJ2-1, with D hard to call. Germline loops: CDR1 SGDLS, CDR2 YYNGEE. The CDR3 extends over 13 amino acids. V was cut by 0 bases and J by 5 bases, with 6 bases left in between. The CDR3 sequence: CASSVVGHNEQFF. CDR3 coding DNA: TGTGCCAGCAGCGTAGTTGGGCACAATGAGCAGTTCTTC.

This clonotype was seen only a few times. Here the CDR3 reads CASSRTTTNEKLFF. CDR3 DNA sequence: TGCGCCAGCAGCAGGACAACAACTAATGAAAAACTGTTTTTT. The chain joins TRBV5-1 to TRBJ1-4; a weak D match, TRBD1 (5 bases). This CDR3 region has 14 residues. V lost 4 bases and J lost 0, with 7 bases in between. The V gene's germline CDR1 is SGHRS and CDR2 YFSETQ.

This clonotype was seen at least ten times. V and J are TRBV7-3 and TRBJ2-2; TRBD1 agrees at 8 bases. With 2 bases clipped from V and 6 bases from J, the junction kept 2 bases outside the gene matches. This CDR3 contains 14 residues. Germline V gene data show CDR1 as SGHTA and CDR2 as FQGTGA. CDR3 nucleotides: TGTGCCAGCAGCTTAGAACAGGGGGCCGGGGAGCTGTTTTTT. It encodes CASSLEQGAGELFF.

This clonotype was seen many times. The CDR3 here is CASGSRTVGLNTEAFF. The CDR3 DNA reads TGTGCCAGCGGATCCCGGACAGTTGGGCTGAACACTGAAGCTTTCTTT. The V gene is TRBV6-1, the J gene TRBJ1-1; a possible D gene is TRBD1 (6 bases). CDR3 length equals 16 residues. Germline V gene lookup returns CDR1 MNHNS and CDR2 SASEGT. V was cut by 8 bases and J by 0 bases, with 19 bases left in between.

This clonotype came up many times. The chain recombines TRBV12-3 or TRBV12-4 with TRBJ2-5; the D gene is possibly TRBD1 (6 bases). Trimming took off 6 bases at V and 2 bases at J, with 10 bases between the two ends. The CDR3 runs 13 residues. This CDR3 reads CASRGAWQETQYF. CDR3 sequence (DNA): TGTGCCAGCAGGGGGGCCTGGCAAGAGACCCAGTACTTC.

This clonotype was counted only a few times. In DNA form, the CDR3 reads TGCAGTGCTAGAGATACGGCGTCCTACAATGAGCAGTTCTTC. Its translation is CSARDTASYNEQFF. V gene TRBV20-1 combines with J gene TRBJ2-1; no clear D. CDR1 and CDR2 from the germline V gene are DFQATT and SNEGSKA (reference sequence). V was pared by 0 bases and J by 1 base, with 7 bases between. CDR3 size: 14 residues.

The V gene is TRBV20-1, the J gene TRBJ1-5; D is possibly TRBD1 (6 bases). This CDR3 has 15 amino acids. The V gene lost 3 bases and the J gene lost 3 bases, with 15 bases spanning the gap. CDR1 DFQATT and CDR2 SNEGSKA come from the germline V gene (reference sequence). The CDR3 region has the DNA TGCAGTGCTAGTGGGAGGGGGTTTAACAATCAGCCCCAGCATTTT. It translates to CSASGRGFNNQPQHF.

This clonotype was recorded many times. This rearrangement joins TRBV20-1 to TRBJ2-7, with 10 bases matching TRBD2. The germline gives CDR1 DFQATT, CDR2 SNEGSKA (reference sequence). This CDR3 is built from 15 residues. Trimming took 0 bases from V and 7 from J; bases not matched to a gene: 9. CDR3 region: CSARDSLAGEREQYF. Here the CDR3 DNA reads TGCAGTGCTAGAGATTCGCTAGCGGGGGAACGAGAGCAGTACTTC.

This clonotype was counted at least ten times. The CDR3 bases are TGTGCCAGCCAACGACAGAACACCGGGGAGCTGTTTTTT. Residues: CASQRQNTGELFF. The chain couples TRBV2 to TRBJ2-2; D is unclear. Trimming removed 8 bases at V and 1 base at J, with 8 bases between. This CDR3 is 13 amino acids long. CDR1 is SNHLY, CDR2 FYNNEI, per germline.